This entry describes one T cell receptor beta chain. There are a few counts of this clone. This clone's antigen is unknown. The sample holds no much larger clone one base away, and base qualities are not on file. In total, over 600 healthy bone marrow donors made up the cohort. At the time of sampling, all cohort members were nominally healthy, though unrecorded immune exposures were likely present. The donor tested CMV seropositive, placing the donor among the approximately 290 seropositive members of the cohort. Each donor provided a peripheral blood sample, and peripheral blood mononuclear cells were used for TCR beta sequencing. The Qiagen DNeasy Blood Extraction Kit was used to extract genomic DNA from the blood cell samples. These data belong to a study of cytomegalovirus exposure and HLA in healthy donors (dated by TCRdb to 2017 to 2019). Context from the whole study: According to an earlier analysis of a few hundred of the donors, 150 million to 200 million T cells yielded 117 million unique TCR beta sequences and approximately 300 Gb of sequence data. An early release covering about 600 HLA-typed donors comprised 300 to 350 gigabases of sequencing data and about 90 million unique TCR sequences. Of the roughly 430 genotyped donors, 65% to 90% fell in the genetic ancestry cluster associated with self-reported Caucasian donors. The study aimed to test whether signatures of past pathogen exposure could be identified by cataloging public T cell receptors. The T cell repertoires of 666 subjects were profiled by immunosequencing and related to cytomegalovirus serostatus. A separate validation cohort of 100 to 150 different subjects was used in addition to the approximately 670-subject first cohort. The study combined high-throughput TCR immunosequencing, statistical association of individual TCRs with disease status, and machine learning to predict cytomegalovirus infection status. A later analysis re-examined previously published TCR beta repertoires from 600 to 700 donors and added high-resolution HLA genotyping to investigate patterns of TCR occurrence. Rather than drawing on any new phenotypic data, the later analysis identified candidate immune exposures from TCR beta sequences and the way those sequences occurred across donors. In an earlier analysis of 587 of the donors, high-throughput TCR beta sequencing was used to judge whether each TCR beta V gene segment behaved as functional or pseudogenic. Donor age, sex, ethnicity and CMV serostatus were collected together with the repertoire data. A later genetic analysis used genome-wide SNP genotypes for about 65% of the roughly 700 donors, treating that subset as a discovery cohort. All discovery cohort repertoires had been generated using a single sequencing platform. Both class I and class II loci were covered by HLA typing, at four-digit resolution. Typing coverage differed by locus: A, B, C, DRB1 and DQB1 were typed in roughly 629-630 donors, DQA1 in about 560, DPA1 in 606, and DPB1 in 450 to 480. About 5 DR-DQ haplotypes were handled as single units for association and clustering, since linkage in the cohort was strong. Among some 400 genotyped donors of the cohort, an average of 235,054 unique TCR beta nucleotide sequences were sequenced per donor, roughly a sixth of them non-productive.

Library prep was done by the immunoSEQ multiplex PCR assay. The multiplex PCR relied on a mix of 60 forward primers for TCR Vbeta segments and 13 reverse primers for TCR Jbeta segments. Amplification of the CDR3 region of rearranged TCR beta genes was performed with a multiplex PCR assay on genomic DNA. Amplified TCR beta libraries were sequenced as 87-base-pair reads on the Illumina HiSeq System. Per the original workflow: In a later analysis, about 80 million unique TCR beta chains were counted across the approximately 640 repertoires, and about 10 million of these chains were shared by at least two donors. Raw reads were error-corrected and collapsed into unique sequences with a nearest-neighbor algorithm that merged closely related sequences to remove PCR and sequencing errors. CDR3 sequences were aligned to IMGT reference sequences to assign V, D and J gene segments. For a sequence to be retained, a match of at least six nucleotides was required to both a V gene segment and a J gene segment. Rearrangements were called productive when the CDR3 lacked stop codons and stayed in frame with V and J; all others were non-productive. Following IMGT convention, CDR3 was defined as the stretch from the second conserved V-encoded cysteine up to the conserved J-encoded phenylalanine. The earlier analysis of a few hundred of the donors excluded sequences that lacked an unambiguous match to a single V gene segment. An earlier analysis of roughly 590 of the donors called V segments functional above 56.7% productive rearrangements and segregating when the between-donor standard deviation exceeded 5%. A statistical classification framework was built for diagnosing cytomegalovirus status from the catalog of TCR beta chain sequences. V and J gene assignment, in a later analysis, came from comparing TCR nucleotide sequences with IMGT/GENE-DB human TR gene sequences. The TCRdist pipeline was used in a later analysis to assign CDR3 sequences and most-parsimonious VDJ recombination scenarios. In a later analysis, every TCR beta chain was defined by the combination of its CDR3 amino acid sequence and its V-gene family, and reads without a unique V-gene family were dropped. To address suspected cross-contamination and a sequencing artifact, a later analysis removed a few hundred highly shared, low-generation-probability nucleotide sequences. A later analysis calculated a clonal expansion index for each public chain from normalized within-repertoire ranks of inferred template counts. A later analysis computed generation probabilities with a VDJ recombination model fitted to out-of-frame rearrangements, and checked the results against IGoR. In a later analysis, TCR-TCR, TCR-HLA and TCR-CMV co-occurrence was scored with hypergeometric tests, and a repertoire-size bias correction was applied to TCR pairs. In a later analysis, false discovery rates were estimated by permuting HLA or CMV assignments 20 times. A later analysis grouped co-occurring TCRs with DBSCAN, adding TCRdist sequence similarity when clustering within HLA-allele-positive subsets. Co-occurrence clustering excluded repertoires with fewer than 30,000 or more than 120,000 public chains, plus five with anomalous nucleotide sharing. Entries here come from immuneACCESS through TCRdb and include only in-frame sequences with V and J called. Some clones fail to appear in such tables; in the studies checked, an unresolved V gene covers under half of the shortfall, and the cause of the remainder is unknown. V and J calls and clone size come straight from that table; D and trimming were deduced from the DNA. The sample data list about 96,000 clones, and around four fifths of these were observed just once. The top ten constitute roughly 7.3% of the sample.

V is cut by 4 bases and J by 1 base, and the space between the germline ends is 10 bases. Reading the germline V gene gives CDR1 SGHTA and CDR2 FQGNSA. The CDR3 runs 15 residues from the cysteine to the phenylalanine. This entry keeps only the CDR3 DNA: 45 bases, framed from base 1. Findings and caveats that apply to the study as a whole: A later genetic analysis reported fewer N-insertions in productive TCRs among donors in an Asian-associated ancestry cluster than the approximately 700-donor mean. A few of the identified cytomegalovirus-associated TCR beta chains were confirmed in vitro to be specific for cytomegalovirus antigens. Because counts were too low, seventeen rarely observed V segments, including chromosome 9 orphons, were left out of the earlier analysis of some 640 of the donors. While some public TCRs were present in many individuals, most TCR sequences turned up only very rarely across donors. V-gene and J-gene trimming of TCR beta chains was associated with a missense DCLRE1C variant in a later genetic analysis, and the association was replicated in an independent cohort. For the cohort, immune exposure information was limited to CMV serostatus. Because HLA typing was missing for some donors at each locus, association tests included only the typed subset. A cluster of highly shared sequence variants was judged likely to be a technical artifact of the sequencing pipeline. Assigning TCR associations to individual alleles was difficult when HLA alleles, especially DR and DQ, strongly co-occurred. Broadly in line with IMGT annotations, most TCR beta V segments showed up in productive rearrangements about 87% or about 30% of the time in an earlier analysis of some 590 of the donors. In a later analysis, HLA-associated TCR beta chains were found to be more clonally expanded and to have lower generation probabilities than equally common non-associated chains. Linkage disequilibrium might explain the correlated functional status among segregating V segments, but an unknown experimental factor could not be ruled out. In a later analysis, TCR association rates were found to vary across HLA loci, with the most associated TCRs seen for DRB1 alleles and the fewest for HLA-C alleles. Some IMGT-functional V segments, including TRBV6-2 and TRBV6-3, could not be distinguished by the 87-base-pair reads and were therefore excluded. Several of the top co-occurrence clusters appeared to be linked to parvovirus B19, influenza, CMV and Epstein-Barr virus, according to a later analysis. Most CMV-associated TCR beta chains appeared to be HLA-restricted in a later analysis, and the HLA associations seemed to be driven largely by CMV exposure. A total of 150 to 200 TCR beta chains were listed by the study as associated with cytomegalovirus. A further reported finding was that TCR beta sequences accurately predicted the HLA-A and HLA-B alleles for most subjects in the first cohort. The classifier was reported to diagnose cytomegalovirus status with high specificity and sensitivity in both the original cohort and the validation cohort. Sequencing depth was assumed to be roughly uniform across donors in the presence/absence analyses, though that assumption may not hold. In this cohort, only TCR beta chains were sequenced, and detectable features were limited by the absence of alpha or paired-chain data. A later analysis associated 15,000 or so TCR beta sequences with specific HLA alleles at a false discovery rate of 0.05. According to the authors, the approach could potentially be generalized to other disease states and immunological phenotypes.

What was sequenced was PBMCs. The sequence came from a man between 45 and 60 years old in good health and CMV-seropositive. The rearrangement joined TRBV7-2 to TRBJ1-4; the D gene assignment is ambiguous. The encoded CDR3 is CASSSAVLTNEKLFF. Here is the DNA: TGTGCCAGCAGCTCTGCGGTGCTAACTAATGAAAAACTGTTTTTT.